This T cell receptor beta chain came from a study of T cells in Graves' hyperthyroidism and ophthalmopathy. Graves' hyperthyroidism without ophthalmopathy progression within 18 months was termed stable. The hyperthyroidism was newly diagnosed and had lasted under 2 months; the patients were aged 18 to 65. Diagnoses used clinical symptoms, serum thyroxine and TRAb, thyroid ultrasound and orbital computed tomography. Researchers amplified the TCR beta CDR3 regions from RNA transcripts. The primer set for the first-round RT-PCR of the TCR CDR3 was HTBI. MiXCR, applied by TCRdb to the multiplex PCR reads, yields one record per CDR3 protein. The repertoire holds tens of thousands of distinct CDR3 sequences, with roughly 50% as singletons. CDR1 is SGHRS and CDR2 is YFSETQ in the germline V gene. Losses at the gene ends were 4 bases for V and 0 bases for J; bases not matched to a gene: 4. The CDR3 contains 14 residues.

Sequencing input: peripheral blood or thyroid tissue (not recorded which). The receptor's source is a man younger than 35 with Graves' hyperthyroidism. The rearrangement links TRBV5-1 to TRBJ2-7, with 7 bases matching TRBD1. The CDR3 nucleotides are TGCGCCAGCAGCCCCGGACAGGCCTCCTACGAGCAGTACTTC. It is translated as CASSPGQASYEQYF.